This TCR beta chain was sequenced during a study of glioma-infiltrating T cells after dendritic cell vaccination (dated by TCRdb to 2016 to 2018). About the study as a whole: The cohort included about 15 glioblastoma patients drawn from Phase I and II dendritic cell vaccination trials, of whom 9 were newly diagnosed and 6 had recurrent disease. Three intradermal dendritic cell vaccine injections were administered to patients at biweekly intervals in the arm below the axilla. Deep sequencing of TCR beta CDR3 regions was used to quantify tumor-infiltrating lymphocyte content and compare tumor and blood repertoires in dendritic cell-vaccinated glioblastoma patients. To make the vaccine, monocyte-derived dendritic cells were cultured for seven days with IL-4 and GM-CSF and then pulsed overnight with autologous tumor lysate. Survival after dendritic cell vaccination was correlated with TCR sequencing metrics such as TIL content and the overlap between tumor and blood repertoires. Patients received autologous tumor lysate-pulsed dendritic cell vaccination between about 2003 and 2013.

Comment on this clone: Its cognate antigen has yet to be identified. Base qualities are missing; no much larger clone stands one base away.

This specimen's time point label, per the study, means: after dendritic cell vaccination, including at tumor progression/relapse. Selection of patients required sufficient residual fresh-frozen tumor tissue and over two years of available survival data. Although molecular status otherwise differed among the glioblastoma patients, no patient had an isocitrate dehydrogenase mutation. PBMC were collected before vaccination, two weeks after the third vaccination, and at tumor progression when it occurred. Genomic DNA was extracted with the Qiagen DNeasy Blood extraction Kit. TCRB CDR3 regions were amplified from 2 ug genomic DNA, or all available DNA if less, using the immunoSEQ assay. The multiplex PCR employed 60 forward primers targeting TCR V beta segments and 13 reverse primers targeting J beta segments. To estimate reads per starting template, synthetic control templates were spiked into each sample at limiting dilution. Reads of 87 bp were generated by sequencing on the Illumina HiSeq System. In the paper's pipeline: PCR and sequencing errors were removed by a nearest neighbor algorithm that merged closely related sequences. TCR overlap was measured as the percentage of unique tumor TCR beta sequences also present in the same patient's peripheral blood. This immuneACCESS table, as held by TCRdb, lists in-frame sequences with V and J called but not all clones. Of the missing ones, under half trace to an unresolved V gene in checked studies; the others have no known cause. V, J and clone size reflect that table, while D and trimming were determined from the DNA. The sample has 90,000 to 95,000 clones on record, over 75% of them singletons. The biggest ten clones account for 2% to 2.5% of the sample.

Here is what the overall study found, with its caveats: After dendritic cell vaccination, a higher estimated pretreatment TIL content predicted longer time to progression and longer overall survival. No direct relationship between TCR clonality and survival was found, suggesting a diverse polyclonal response may matter. The cohort was small and heterogeneous, only a few patients had full blood and tumor sets, and even fewer had initial-recurrent tumor pairs. The three-group TCR overlap response model was characterized as speculative, and prospective validation of the model was stated to be required.

The source was blood, collected after dendritic cell vaccination. The sequence was collected from a human donor with glioblastoma.

The DNA reads as follows: TGTGCTAGTGGTTGGGACAGCTCTGGAAACACCATATATTTT. It is translated as CASGWDSSGNTIYF. The chain employs TRBV12-5 and TRBJ1-3, and 7 junctional nucleotides match TRBD1. The CDR3 spans 14 residues, from the cysteine through the phenylalanine. Only the CDR3 part of the read is kept: 42 bases, read in frame from the first base. The junction shows trimming of 4 bases on V and 0 bases on J, and the gene matches do not reach 0 bases of it. The germline V gene encodes CDR1 LGHNT and CDR2 FRNRAP.